This T cell receptor (beta chain) was captured in a study of T cell repertoires in ileal Crohn's disease. Overall study context: Median disease duration was nearly eight years; about 37% smoked at surgery. Broader study findings: Compared with CD4 T cells, sorted CD8 cells carried more expanded clones.

Per sample, 400 to 550 nanograms of biopsy DNA were TCRB immunosequenced. Sequencing was performed with immunoSEQ multiplex PCR; in TCRdb, only in-frame clones are kept and a portion is missing. Here the sample spans about 31,000 clones, 80% to 90% being singletons. Eligibility required adulthood, ileal or ileocolonic Crohn's disease and indicated ileocolonic resection. Points on this clone: Its antigen is still unknown.

CDR3 length equals 15 residues. Germline assignment: CDR1 SQVTM and CDR2 ANQGSEA. With V trimmed by 3 bases and J by 6 bases, 8 bases remained unmatched. This sequence was found in an adult with Crohn's disease. The genes are TRBV29-1 and TRBJ2-2, with 9 bases identical to TRBD1. The sample taken for sequencing was ileal tissue. CDR3 nucleotide sequence: TGCAGCGTTGACGCACCCGGGACAGGGCCCGGGGAGCTGTTTTTT. Translating gives CSVDAPGTGPGELFF.